The rows below give T cell receptor beta chains drawn from one sample of a study of T-cell memory formation after mild COVID-19. From the 5' RACE reads, TCRdb called clonotypes with MiXCR, one entry per CDR3 protein. The data contain 380,000 or so distinct CDR3 sequences, roughly 13% of them seen just once; the ten biggest clones take up approximately 21%. Sequencing was carried out using PBMCs or a T cell subset sorted from them (not recorded which). The source of these receptors is a man aged 18 to 29 who had mild COVID-19 (a few samples of this study predate the infection). Cell type and time point are not known. CDR3s include the opening cysteine and the closing phenylalanine or tryptophan. The D gene is left open where the match is weak. Clone size is stated in some rows and not others, as once, few, many or a class when expanded.

V	size	J	D	DNA	CDR3
TRBV5-5	-	TRBJ2-2	-	TGTGCCAGCCAAATGGCAGGGAACACCGGGGAGCTGTTTTTT	CASQMAGNTGELFF
TRBV2	few	TRBJ1-5	-	TGTGCCAGCAGTTTGGATCAGCCCCAGCATTTT	CASSLDQPQHF
TRBV7-2	few	TRBJ2-5	-	TGTGCCAGCAGCCCAGGACAAGGGGGGGTCGGGACCCAGTACTTC	CASSPGQGGVGTQYF
TRBV11-2	few	TRBJ2-3	-	TGTGCCAGCAGCCCCCGCGGGCGATGGGTCCCGACAGATACGCAGTATTTT	CASSPRGRWVPTDTQYF
TRBV7-9	few	TRBJ2-7	TRBD1	TGTGCCAGCAGCTTAGGACAGGGATCGAGGGGCTACGAGCAGTACTTC	CASSLGQGSRGYEQYF
TRBV20-1	-	TRBJ2-1	TRBD2	TGCAGTGCTTTTTCTAGCGGAAAATCCTCCTACAATGAGCAGTTCTTC	CSAFSSGKSSYNEQFF
TRBV7-8	-	TRBJ1-1	TRBD1	TGTGCCAGCAGCTCAAACCGATGGACAGGGCGGGACACTGAAGCTTTCTTT	CASSSNRWTGRDTEAFF
TRBV9	many	TRBJ2-7	TRBD1	TGTGCCAGCAGCGGAAGGACAGGCTCCTACGAGCAGTACTTC	CASSGRTGSYEQYF
TRBV10-3	-	TRBJ2-1	-	TGTGCCATCAGTGAAGGCGGTGAGCAGTTCTTC	CAISEGGEQFF
TRBV9	few	TRBJ2-1	TRBD2	TGTGCCAGCAGCGTAGCTGCCAGCGGGGGCTTATCATCGGATGAGCAGTTCTTC	CASSVAASGGLSSDEQFF
TRBV9	many	TRBJ2-7	-	TGTGCCAGCAGCGTAGGTCCGGCGAACGAGCAGTACTTC	CASSVGPANEQYF
TRBV5-1	-	TRBJ1-3	TRBD1	TGCGCCAGCAGCCACCGGGGGCAGGGGGCAGATGGAAACACCATATATTTT	CASSHRGQGADGNTIYF
TRBV29-1	few	TRBJ2-7	-	TGCAGCGTGGGGGACCGGGGATCCTACGAGCAGTACTTC	CSVGDRGSYEQYF
TRBV7-6	few	TRBJ2-2	-	TGTGCCAGCAGCTTCCCCACCCGCACTGAGAACACCGGGGAGCTGTTTTTT	CASSFPTRTENTGELFF
TRBV7-9	-	TRBJ2-5	-	TGTGCCGTTAGCGCAGGGGATGAACGTGGCCAGTACTTC	CAVSAGDERGQYF
TRBV29-1	-	TRBJ2-3	-	TGCAGCGTTGAAGTCACCGGATATAGCACAGATACGCAGTATTTT	CSVEVTGYSTDTQYF
TRBV12-3/TRBV12-4	few	TRBJ2-7	TRBD2	TGTGCCAGCAGTTTGACTAGCGGGGCCTACGAGCAGTACTTC	CASSLTSGAYEQYF
TRBV20-1	-	TRBJ1-5	-	TGCAGTGCTAGGGGAAACAATCAGCCCCAGCATTTT	CSARGNNQPQHF
TRBV24-1	-	TRBJ2-2	TRBD1	TGTGCCACCGGTAGGCCCTCCGGGACAGGGGTCGGGCCCGGGGAGCTGTTTTTT	CATGRPSGTGVGPGELFF
TRBV9	few	TRBJ2-6	-	TGTGCCAGCAGCGTAGCCTATCAGGGAAGAGGCTCTGGGGCCAACGTCCTGACTTTC	CASSVAYQGRGSGANVLTF
TRBV5-1	few	TRBJ2-1	-	TGCGCCAGCAGCTTGTTGGGACAGCGGGCCGGGGAGCAGTTCTTC	CASSLLGQRAGEQFF
TRBV11-1	many	TRBJ2-7	TRBD2	TGTGCCAGCAGCCTCCCTAGCGGGGTCTACGAGCAGTACTTC	CASSLPSGVYEQYF
TRBV10-3	-	TRBJ2-3	TRBD1	TGTGCCATCACCACAGGGGAACGCACAGATACGCAGTATTTT	CAITTGERTDTQYF
TRBV5-1	-	TRBJ2-4	-	TGCGCCAGCAGCTCGTTTGAGGGCGGGGACATTCAGTACTTC	CASSSFEGGDIQYF
TRBV5-5	-	TRBJ2-3	-	TGTGCCAGCAGCCCGGACCCAGGGCGCACAGATACGCAGTATTTT	CASSPDPGRTDTQYF
TRBV7-3	-	TRBJ2-3	-	TGTGCCAGCAGCCTGGACTACAACACAGATACGCAGTATTTT	CASSLDYNTDTQYF
TRBV7-2	few	TRBJ1-1	TRBD1	TGTGCCAGCAGCTGGACAGGGATGAACACTGAAGCTTTCTTT	CASSWTGMNTEAFF
TRBV5-1	once	TRBJ1-2	TRBD1	TGCGCCAGCGCCCCGTCCCCGGGACAGGGATCTGGCTACACCTTC	CASAPSPGQGSGYTF
TRBV11-2	few	TRBJ1-1	-	TGTGCCAGCAGCCCAGACAGCTATGAAGCTTTCTTT	CASSPDSYEAFF
TRBV5-1	few	TRBJ2-1	-	TGCGCCAGCACGACCCACCTGGGGGAGCAGTTCTTC	CASTTHLGEQFF
TRBV7-3	few	TRBJ2-7	-	TGTGCCAGCAGCTTAGGGGGCTTCTACGAGCAGTACTTC	CASSLGGFYEQYF
TRBV20-1	-	TRBJ2-6	-	TGCAGTGCTAGTGGTGGGGCCAACGTCCTGACTTTC	CSASGGANVLTF
TRBV2	-	TRBJ1-2	-	TGTGCCAGCAGTGAGAACAGCCACTATGGCTACACCTTC	CASSENSHYGYTF
TRBV28	-	TRBJ1-1	-	TGTGCCAGCAGTTCGGGGGAATTGAAAGCTTTCTTT	CASSSGELKAFF
TRBV6-2/TRBV6-3	-	TRBJ1-5	TRBD1	TGTGCCAGCAGTTACTCGGGGACAGGCTGGGGCAGCAATCAGCCCCAGCATTTT	CASSYSGTGWGSNQPQHF
TRBV11-1	few	TRBJ1-4	-	TGTGCCAGCAGCTTAGGGATTTCAGGACCAACTAATGAAAAACTGTTTTTT	CASSLGISGPTNEKLFF
TRBV29-1	-	TRBJ1-1	-	TGCAGCGTTGGAGACCGTGAAGCTTTCTTT	CSVGDREAFF
TRBV12-3/TRBV12-4	few	TRBJ1-1	-	TGTGCCAGCAGTGGAGGGACACCTGAAGCTTTCTTT	CASSGGTPEAFF
TRBV27	-	TRBJ1-5	-	TGTGCCAGCCTTTATAGCAATCAGCCCCAGCATTTT	CASLYSNQPQHF
TRBV4-1	few	TRBJ2-3	-	TGCGCCAGCAGCCAAGAAGGCGGAGCTAGCACAGATACGCAGTATTTT	CASSQEGGASTDTQYF
TRBV5-4	-	TRBJ1-2	-	TGTGCCAGCAGCTTCGGGGGAATGGGTGGCTACACCTTC	CASSFGGMGGYTF
TRBV28	-	TRBJ1-5	-	TGTGCCAGCAGTTTCAGTCAGTCGCAGCCCCAGCATTTT	CASSFSQSQPQHF
TRBV9	-	TRBJ1-2	-	TGTGCCAGCAGCGACGGCACAGCCATCTATGGCTACACCTTC	CASSDGTAIYGYTF
TRBV4-1	-	TRBJ1-4	-	TGCGCCAGCAGTCGCCAGAGCTCAACTAATGAAAAACTGTTTTTT	CASSRQSSTNEKLFF
TRBV4-1	few	TRBJ1-1	-	TGCGCCAGCAGCCGGGAAGGGGGTTTCACTGAAGCTTTCTTT	CASSREGGFTEAFF
TRBV4-1	many	TRBJ2-7	-	TGCGCCAGCAGCCAAGATTCGGGTTTGAGCCGAGCCTACGAGCAGTACTTC	CASSQDSGLSRAYEQYF